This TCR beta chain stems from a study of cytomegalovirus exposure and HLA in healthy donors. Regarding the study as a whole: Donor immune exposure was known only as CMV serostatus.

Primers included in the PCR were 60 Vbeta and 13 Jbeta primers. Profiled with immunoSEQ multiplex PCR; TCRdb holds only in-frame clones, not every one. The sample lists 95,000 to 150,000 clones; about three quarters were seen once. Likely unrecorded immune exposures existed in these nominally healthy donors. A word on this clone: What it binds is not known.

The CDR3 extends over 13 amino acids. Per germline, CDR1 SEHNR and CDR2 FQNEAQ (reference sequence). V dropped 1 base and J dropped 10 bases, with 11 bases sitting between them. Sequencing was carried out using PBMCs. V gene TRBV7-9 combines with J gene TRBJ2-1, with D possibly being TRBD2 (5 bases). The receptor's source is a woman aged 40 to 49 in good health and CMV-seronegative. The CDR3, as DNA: TGTGCCAGCAGCTTAGGTGTTAGCGAGGAGCAGTTCTTC. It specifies CASSLGVSEEQFF.